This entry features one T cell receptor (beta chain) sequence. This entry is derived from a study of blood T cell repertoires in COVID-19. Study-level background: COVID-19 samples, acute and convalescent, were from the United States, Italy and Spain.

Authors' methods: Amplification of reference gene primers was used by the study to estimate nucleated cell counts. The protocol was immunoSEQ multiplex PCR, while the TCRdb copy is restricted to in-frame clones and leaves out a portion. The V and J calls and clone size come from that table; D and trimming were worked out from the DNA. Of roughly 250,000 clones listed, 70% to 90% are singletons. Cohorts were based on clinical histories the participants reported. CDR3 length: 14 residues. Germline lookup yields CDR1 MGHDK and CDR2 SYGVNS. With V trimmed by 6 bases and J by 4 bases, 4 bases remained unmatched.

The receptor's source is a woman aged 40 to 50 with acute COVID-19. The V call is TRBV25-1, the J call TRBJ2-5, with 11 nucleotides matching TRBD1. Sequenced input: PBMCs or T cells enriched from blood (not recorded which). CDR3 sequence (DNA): TGTGCCAGCAGACCGGGACAGGGGGGAGAGACCCAGTACTTC. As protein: CASRPGQGGETQYF.